This T cell receptor (beta chain) was recovered during a study of OX40 agonist ivuxolimab in advanced cancers. Background on the study: Patients received the agonistic anti-OX40 (CD134) antibody ivuxolimab.

Libraries were prepared by immunoSEQ multiplex PCR; TCRdb keeps only in-frame clonotypes and omits some of them. This sample has about 17,000 clones, with about 88% found just once. CDR3 length equals 14 residues. Germline CDR1 reads MDHEN; CDR2 reads SYDVKM. The V segment lost 5 bases and the J segment 4 bases; nucleotides outside the gene matches: 5. In regard to this clone: What it binds is not known.

General study points: On average, CD8+ T cells had more expanded clones than CD4+.

The receptor's source is an adult with an advanced solid tumor such as melanoma, head and neck, liver or kidney cancer. The chain combines TRBV28 with TRBJ1-1; TRBD1 matches 9 bases. The sequences come from CD4+ or CD8+ T cells sorted from blood, collected in a trial of the OX40 agonist ivuxolimab. This CDR3 reads CASSPGTGTTEAFF. CDR3 in DNA: TGTGCCAGCAGTCCCGGGACAGGGACCACTGAAGCTTTCTTT. Full variable domain (outside the CDR3, taken from reference TRBV28 and TRBJ1-1): DVKVTQSSRYLVKRTGEKVFLECVQDMDHENMFWYRQDPGLGLRLIYFSYDVKMKEKGDIPEGYSVSREKKERFSLILESASTNQTSMYLCASSPGTGTTEAFFGQGTRLTVV.